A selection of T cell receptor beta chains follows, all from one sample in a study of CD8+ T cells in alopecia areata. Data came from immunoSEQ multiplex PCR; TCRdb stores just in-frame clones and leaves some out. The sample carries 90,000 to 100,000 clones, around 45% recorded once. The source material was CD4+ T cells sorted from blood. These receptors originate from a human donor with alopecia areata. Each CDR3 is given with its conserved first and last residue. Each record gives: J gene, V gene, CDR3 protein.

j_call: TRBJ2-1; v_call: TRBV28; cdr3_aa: CASRLAVDNEQFF
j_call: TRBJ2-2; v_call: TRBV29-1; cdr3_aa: CSVATRDPNTGELFF
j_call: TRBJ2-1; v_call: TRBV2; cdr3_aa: CASSEALEREQFF
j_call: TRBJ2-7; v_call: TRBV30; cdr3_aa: CAWSENSGGGYEQYF
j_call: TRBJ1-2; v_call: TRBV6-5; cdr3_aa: CASSRDRANYGYTF
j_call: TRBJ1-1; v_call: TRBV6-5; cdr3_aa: CASSYGRDRATEAFF
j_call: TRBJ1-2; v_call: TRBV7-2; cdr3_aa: CASSLEQGVYGYTF
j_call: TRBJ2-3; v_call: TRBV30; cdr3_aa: CAWSVRPGAGDTQYF
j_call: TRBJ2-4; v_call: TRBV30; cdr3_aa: CAWSVKLAGGAKNIQYF
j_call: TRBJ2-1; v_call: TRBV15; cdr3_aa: CATSRDLAGSSYNEQFF
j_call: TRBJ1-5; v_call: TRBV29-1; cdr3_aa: CSVAEGGSNQPQHF
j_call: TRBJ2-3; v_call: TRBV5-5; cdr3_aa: CASSLEGTTDTQYF
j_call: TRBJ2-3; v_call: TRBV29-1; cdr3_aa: CSGAGIPTDTQYF
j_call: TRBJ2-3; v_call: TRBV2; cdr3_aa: CASSDPRSGTDTQYF
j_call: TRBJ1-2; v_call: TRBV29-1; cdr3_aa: CSVGQGNYGYTF
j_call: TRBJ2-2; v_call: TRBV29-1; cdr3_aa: CSVSGGTGELFF
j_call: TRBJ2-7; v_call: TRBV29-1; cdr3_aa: CSVSGGEIYEQYF
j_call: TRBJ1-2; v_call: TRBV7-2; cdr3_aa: CASTPTPGYGYTF
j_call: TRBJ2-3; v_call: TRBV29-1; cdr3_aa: CGAGGSTDTQYF
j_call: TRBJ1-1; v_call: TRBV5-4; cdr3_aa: CASSLGPADTEAFF
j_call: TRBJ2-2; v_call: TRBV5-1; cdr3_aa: CASSLSPENTGELFF
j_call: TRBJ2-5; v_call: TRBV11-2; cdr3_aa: CASSLDRASGQETQYF
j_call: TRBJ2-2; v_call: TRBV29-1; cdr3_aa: CSVDTAGGLGELFF
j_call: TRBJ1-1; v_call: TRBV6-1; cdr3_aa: CASSEGWDTEAFF
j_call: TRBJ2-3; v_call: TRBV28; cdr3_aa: CASSLRTSGGSTDTQYF
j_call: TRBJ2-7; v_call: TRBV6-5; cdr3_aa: CASGRNEQYF